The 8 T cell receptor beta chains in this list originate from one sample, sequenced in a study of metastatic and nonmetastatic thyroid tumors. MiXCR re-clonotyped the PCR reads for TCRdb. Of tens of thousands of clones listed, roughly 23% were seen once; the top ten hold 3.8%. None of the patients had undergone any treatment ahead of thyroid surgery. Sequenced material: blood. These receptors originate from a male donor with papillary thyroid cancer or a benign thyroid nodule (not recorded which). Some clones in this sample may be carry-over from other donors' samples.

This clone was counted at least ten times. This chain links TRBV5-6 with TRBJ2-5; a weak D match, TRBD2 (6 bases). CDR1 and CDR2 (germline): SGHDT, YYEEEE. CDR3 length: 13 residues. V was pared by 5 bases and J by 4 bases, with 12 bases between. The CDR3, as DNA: TGTGCCAGCAGTCGCGGGAACATAGAGACCCAGTACTTC. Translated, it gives CASSRGNIETQYF.

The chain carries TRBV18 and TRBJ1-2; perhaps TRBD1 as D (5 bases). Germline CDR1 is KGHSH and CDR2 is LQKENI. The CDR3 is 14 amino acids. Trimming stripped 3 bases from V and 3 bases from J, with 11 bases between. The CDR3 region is CASSPSPGDYGYTF. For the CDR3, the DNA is TGTGCCAGCTCACCTTCTCCGGGGGACTATGGCTACACCTTC.

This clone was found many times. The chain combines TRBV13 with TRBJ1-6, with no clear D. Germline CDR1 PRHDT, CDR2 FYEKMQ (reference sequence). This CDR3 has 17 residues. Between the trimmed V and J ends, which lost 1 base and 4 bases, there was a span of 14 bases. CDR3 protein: CASSLVSATQYNSPLHF. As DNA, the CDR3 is TGTGCCAGCAGCTTAGTCTCAGCGACGCAATATAATTCACCCCTCCACTTT.

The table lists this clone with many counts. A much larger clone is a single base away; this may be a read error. In nucleotides, the CDR3 is TGTGCCAGCATCTTGGATGGTGGAACCCCCGAGCAGTACTTC. This sequence encodes CASILDGGTPEQYF. The chain employs TRBV5-5 and TRBJ2-7; D not resolved. The CDR3 has 14 residues. Germline V CDR1 and CDR2: SGHKS, YYEKEE (reference sequence).

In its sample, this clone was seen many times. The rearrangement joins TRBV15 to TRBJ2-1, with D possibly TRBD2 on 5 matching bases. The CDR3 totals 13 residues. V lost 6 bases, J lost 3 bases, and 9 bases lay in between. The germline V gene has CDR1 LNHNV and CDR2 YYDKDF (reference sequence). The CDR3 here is CATRNRDYNEQFF. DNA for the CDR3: TGTGCCACCAGAAACCGGGACTACAATGAGCAGTTCTTC.

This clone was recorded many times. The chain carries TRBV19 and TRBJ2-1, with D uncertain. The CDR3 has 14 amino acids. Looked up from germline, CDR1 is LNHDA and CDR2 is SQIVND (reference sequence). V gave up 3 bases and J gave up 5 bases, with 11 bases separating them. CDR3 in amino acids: CASSMGNRNNEQFF. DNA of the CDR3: TGTGCCAGTAGTATGGGGAACAGAAACAATGAGCAGTTCTTC.

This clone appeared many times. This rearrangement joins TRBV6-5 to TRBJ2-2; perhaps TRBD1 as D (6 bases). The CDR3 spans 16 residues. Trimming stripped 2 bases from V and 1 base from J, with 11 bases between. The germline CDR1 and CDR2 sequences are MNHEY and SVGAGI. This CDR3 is CASSYGTPGNTGELFF. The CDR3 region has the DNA TGTGCCAGCAGTTACGGGACACCGGGGAACACCGGGGAGCTGTTTTTT.

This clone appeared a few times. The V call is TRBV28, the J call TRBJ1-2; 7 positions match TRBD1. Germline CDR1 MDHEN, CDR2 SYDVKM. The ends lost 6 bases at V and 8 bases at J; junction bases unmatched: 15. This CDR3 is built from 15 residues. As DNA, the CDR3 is TGTGCCAGCAGCCTGGGGGCCCTTGGGACAGACGGCTACACCTTC. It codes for CASSLGALGTDGYTF.